These T cell receptor beta chains were read from a single sample in a study of T-cell memory formation after mild COVID-19. TCRdb analysed the 5' RACE reads with MiXCR anew, one entry per CDR3 protein. The table includes about 430,000 distinct CDR3 sequences, more than 20% detected once. Sequencing was performed on PBMCs or a T cell subset sorted from them (not recorded which). Receptors were obtained from an adult woman who had mild COVID-19 (a few samples of this study predate the infection). Cell type and time point are not known. Each CDR3 is given with its conserved first and last residue. Fields, in order: CDR3 protein, CDR3 DNA, J gene, D gene, V gene, CDR3 length, clone size. D genes are given only for firm matches. The listing skips clone size in some rows; elsewhere it reads once, few, many or a size class.

CDR3 protein: CASSSGTLIRHEQYF; CDR3 DNA: TGTGCCAGCAGCTCCGGGACACTCATACGACACGAGCAGTACTTC; J gene: TRBJ2-7; D gene: NA; V gene: TRBV6-5; CDR3 length: 15; clone size: few
CDR3 protein: CASSLDHNNYGYTF; CDR3 DNA: TGTGCCAGCAGCTTAGATCACAATAACTATGGCTACACCTTC; J gene: TRBJ1-2; D gene: NA; V gene: TRBV7-2; CDR3 length: 14; clone size: NA
CDR3 protein: CASSLDRGNYGYTF; CDR3 DNA: TGTGCCAGCAGCTTGGACAGGGGTAACTATGGCTACACCTTC; J gene: TRBJ1-2; D gene: TRBD1; V gene: TRBV5-1; CDR3 length: 14; clone size: many
CDR3 protein: CASSTTSGRFYEQYF; CDR3 DNA: TGTGCCAGCAGCACGACTAGCGGGAGGTTCTACGAGCAGTACTTC; J gene: TRBJ2-7; D gene: TRBD2; V gene: TRBV6-6; CDR3 length: 15; clone size: NA
CDR3 protein: CASSYGTGDYGYTF; CDR3 DNA: TGTGCCAGCAGTTACGGGACAGGGGACTATGGCTACACCTTC; J gene: TRBJ1-2; D gene: TRBD1; V gene: TRBV6-7; CDR3 length: 14; clone size: few
CDR3 protein: CATSDSSGASTDTQYF; CDR3 DNA: TGTGCCACCAGTGATTCCAGCGGGGCCAGCACAGATACGCAGTATTTT; J gene: TRBJ2-3; D gene: TRBD2; V gene: TRBV24-1; CDR3 length: 16; clone size: few
CDR3 protein: CASSLDGEGGFTDTQYF; CDR3 DNA: TGCGCCAGCAGCTTGGACGGCGAGGGGGGGTTCACAGATACGCAGTATTTT; J gene: TRBJ2-3; D gene: NA; V gene: TRBV5-1; CDR3 length: 17; clone size: NA
CDR3 protein: CASSLVHPPPVWELFF; CDR3 DNA: TGTGCCAGCAGCTTGGTACACCCCCCGCCGGTGTGGGAGCTGTTTTTT; J gene: TRBJ2-2; D gene: NA; V gene: TRBV5-6; CDR3 length: 16; clone size: few
CDR3 protein: CASSQDLAHEQYF; CDR3 DNA: TGTGCCAGCAGCCAAGATCTGGCCCACGAGCAGTACTTC; J gene: TRBJ2-7; D gene: NA; V gene: TRBV3-1; CDR3 length: 13; clone size: NA
CDR3 protein: CASSIRGLAGSYNEQFF; CDR3 DNA: TGTGCCAGCAGCATACGAGGACTAGCGGGCTCCTACAATGAGCAGTTCTTC; J gene: TRBJ2-1; D gene: TRBD2; V gene: TRBV6-8; CDR3 length: 17; clone size: NA
CDR3 protein: CASTGTGNSYEQYF; CDR3 DNA: TGTGCCAGCACCGGGACAGGGAACTCCTACGAGCAGTACTTC; J gene: TRBJ2-7; D gene: TRBD1; V gene: TRBV2; CDR3 length: 14; clone size: few
CDR3 protein: CASSEGQGAHNEQFF; CDR3 DNA: TGCGCCAGCAGCGAGGGACAGGGGGCCCACAATGAGCAGTTCTTC; J gene: TRBJ2-1; D gene: TRBD1; V gene: TRBV4-3; CDR3 length: 15; clone size: many
CDR3 protein: CATSSPTAAGANVLTF; CDR3 DNA: TGTGCCACCAGCTCTCCGACAGCGGCGGGGGCCAACGTCCTGACTTTC; J gene: TRBJ2-6; D gene: NA; V gene: TRBV24-1; CDR3 length: 16; clone size: few
CDR3 protein: CSWPRGNEQFF; CDR3 DNA: TGCAGTTGGCCTAGGGGGAATGAGCAGTTCTTC; J gene: TRBJ2-1; D gene: NA; V gene: TRBV20-1; CDR3 length: 11; clone size: few
CDR3 protein: CASSLGQGRNYGYTF; CDR3 DNA: TGTGCCAGCAGTTTAGGGCAAGGTAGAAACTATGGCTACACCTTC; J gene: TRBJ1-2; D gene: NA; V gene: TRBV12-3/TRBV12-4; CDR3 length: 15; clone size: NA
CDR3 protein: CATSGAGVDTQYF; CDR3 DNA: TGTGCCACCAGTGGAGCGGGAGTAGATACGCAGTATTTT; J gene: TRBJ2-3; D gene: TRBD2; V gene: TRBV24-1; CDR3 length: 13; clone size: NA
CDR3 protein: CASNQGLAVYNEQFF; CDR3 DNA: TGTGCCAGCAACCAGGGACTAGCGGTCTACAATGAGCAGTTCTTC; J gene: TRBJ2-1; D gene: TRBD2; V gene: TRBV7-2; CDR3 length: 15; clone size: few
CDR3 protein: CASSGGGPTDTQYF; CDR3 DNA: TGCGCCAGCAGTGGCGGGGGGCCCACAGATACGCAGTATTTT; J gene: TRBJ2-3; D gene: TRBD2; V gene: TRBV5-1; CDR3 length: 14; clone size: NA
CDR3 protein: CSALRVPRERSYEQYF; CDR3 DNA: TGCAGTGCCCTAAGGGTCCCTCGGGAGAGGTCCTACGAGCAGTACTTC; J gene: TRBJ2-7; D gene: NA; V gene: TRBV20-1; CDR3 length: 16; clone size: NA
CDR3 protein: CASSLELAPGELFF; CDR3 DNA: TGTGCCAGCAGCTTGGAACTAGCCCCCGGGGAGCTGTTTTTT; J gene: TRBJ2-2; D gene: NA; V gene: TRBV5-4; CDR3 length: 14; clone size: NA
CDR3 protein: CASTPWGGSSGANVLTF; CDR3 DNA: TGTGCCAGCACCCCTTGGGGGGGGAGCTCTGGGGCCAACGTCCTGACTTTC; J gene: TRBJ2-6; D gene: TRBD2; V gene: TRBV27; CDR3 length: 17; clone size: NA
CDR3 protein: CASSLGVATDTQYF; CDR3 DNA: TGTGCCAGCAGCTTAGGGGTAGCGACAGATACGCAGTATTTT; J gene: TRBJ2-3; D gene: NA; V gene: TRBV7-2; CDR3 length: 14; clone size: few
CDR3 protein: CASSTPGTSNYGYTF; CDR3 DNA: TGTGCCAGCAGTACCCCCGGGACATCTAACTATGGCTACACCTTC; J gene: TRBJ1-2; D gene: NA; V gene: TRBV6-6; CDR3 length: 15; clone size: few
CDR3 protein: CSASPTRGDEKLFF; CDR3 DNA: TGCAGTGCGAGCCCGACCAGGGGGGATGAAAAACTGTTTTTT; J gene: TRBJ1-4; D gene: TRBD1; V gene: TRBV20-1; CDR3 length: 14; clone size: NA
CDR3 protein: CASSPFQGDGNTIYF; CDR3 DNA: TGTGCCAGCTCTCCCTTTCAGGGAGACGGAAACACCATATATTTT; J gene: TRBJ1-3; D gene: NA; V gene: TRBV18; CDR3 length: 15; clone size: NA
CDR3 protein: CASRRENTGELFF; CDR3 DNA: TGTGCCAGCAGGCGGGAGAACACCGGGGAGCTGTTTTTT; J gene: TRBJ2-2; D gene: NA; V gene: TRBV27; CDR3 length: 13; clone size: few
CDR3 protein: CASSYGQGVSGNTIYF; CDR3 DNA: TGTGCCAGCTCTTATGGACAGGGTGTCTCTGGAAACACCATATATTTT; J gene: TRBJ1-3; D gene: TRBD1; V gene: TRBV18; CDR3 length: 16; clone size: NA
CDR3 protein: CSAPPSGRQETQYF; CDR3 DNA: TGCAGTGCTCCGCCTAGCGGGAGACAAGAGACCCAGTACTTC; J gene: TRBJ2-5; D gene: TRBD2; V gene: TRBV20-1; CDR3 length: 14; clone size: NA
CDR3 protein: CASSPRGRTSYEQYF; CDR3 DNA: TGTGCCAGCAGCCCCAGGGGGAGAACTAGCTACGAGCAGTACTTC; J gene: TRBJ2-7; D gene: TRBD1; V gene: TRBV6-1; CDR3 length: 15; clone size: NA
CDR3 protein: CASSRQSNEKLFF; CDR3 DNA: TGTGCCAGCAGCAGACAGTCTAATGAAAAACTGTTTTTT; J gene: TRBJ1-4; D gene: NA; V gene: TRBV7-2; CDR3 length: 13; clone size: NA
CDR3 protein: CASSQDSRTDTQYF; CDR3 DNA: TGTGCCAGCAGCCAAGACTCGCGCACAGATACGCAGTATTTT; J gene: TRBJ2-3; D gene: NA; V gene: TRBV4-2; CDR3 length: 14; clone size: NA
CDR3 protein: CASSGGQGFEQYF; CDR3 DNA: TGTGCCAGCAGTGGGGGACAGGGCTTCGAGCAGTACTTC; J gene: TRBJ2-7; D gene: TRBD1; V gene: TRBV6-6; CDR3 length: 13; clone size: NA
CDR3 protein: CASTFREGGETQYF; CDR3 DNA: TGTGCCAGCACCTTCCGGGAGGGGGGAGAGACCCAGTACTTC; J gene: TRBJ2-5; D gene: TRBD2; V gene: TRBV12-3/TRBV12-4; CDR3 length: 14; clone size: NA
CDR3 protein: CASMRMGAAGNTIYF; CDR3 DNA: TGTGCCAGCATGAGAATGGGGGCGGCTGGAAACACCATATATTTT; J gene: TRBJ1-3; D gene: NA; V gene: TRBV6-1; CDR3 length: 15; clone size: NA
CDR3 protein: CASSWGIRQAEEAFF; CDR3 DNA: TGCGCCAGCAGCTGGGGAATCCGACAGGCGGAGGAAGCTTTCTTT; J gene: TRBJ1-1; D gene: NA; V gene: TRBV5-1; CDR3 length: 15; clone size: many
CDR3 protein: CASSDPVGPEHQNGKNIQYF; CDR3 DNA: TGTGCCAGCAGTGATCCAGTAGGACCTGAACACCAAAACGGCAAAAACATTCAGTACTTC; J gene: TRBJ2-4; D gene: NA; V gene: TRBV2; CDR3 length: 20; clone size: NA
CDR3 protein: CAWSVSLNTEAFF; CDR3 DNA: TGTGCCTGGAGTGTATCCTTGAACACTGAAGCTTTCTTT; J gene: TRBJ1-1; D gene: NA; V gene: TRBV30; CDR3 length: 13; clone size: few
CDR3 protein: CASSPRGQMGYEQYF; CDR3 DNA: TGTGCCAGCAGCCCCAGAGGACAGATGGGCTACGAGCAGTACTTC; J gene: TRBJ2-7; D gene: NA; V gene: TRBV7-9; CDR3 length: 15; clone size: NA
CDR3 protein: CASSPRAGEVNTDTQYF; CDR3 DNA: TGTGCCAGCAGCCCGCGAGCGGGAGAGGTAAACACAGATACGCAGTATTTT; J gene: TRBJ2-3; D gene: TRBD2; V gene: TRBV7-6; CDR3 length: 17; clone size: NA
CDR3 protein: CASSLGTVTGETQYF; CDR3 DNA: TGTGCCAGCAGCCTCGGGACGGTTACGGGGGAGACCCAGTACTTC; J gene: TRBJ2-5; D gene: NA; V gene: TRBV9; CDR3 length: 15; clone size: many
CDR3 protein: CASSLSGGGYAKNIQYF; CDR3 DNA: TGTGCCAGCAGTTTATCCGGAGGGGGGTACGCCAAAAACATTCAGTACTTC; J gene: TRBJ2-4; D gene: NA; V gene: TRBV27; CDR3 length: 17; clone size: few
CDR3 protein: CASSWDRVFVRDTDTQYF; CDR3 DNA: TGTGCCAGCAGTTGGGACAGGGTGTTCGTAAGGGACACAGATACGCAGTATTTT; J gene: TRBJ2-3; D gene: TRBD1; V gene: TRBV12-3/TRBV12-4; CDR3 length: 18; clone size: few
CDR3 protein: CASSSISGNNEQFF; CDR3 DNA: TGTGCCAGCAGCTCCATCAGCGGGAACAATGAGCAGTTCTTC; J gene: TRBJ2-1; D gene: TRBD2; V gene: TRBV11-2; CDR3 length: 14; clone size: NA
CDR3 protein: CASRTRQGTDTQYF; CDR3 DNA: TGTGCCAGCAGAACCCGACAGGGCACAGATACGCAGTATTTT; J gene: TRBJ2-3; D gene: NA; V gene: TRBV7-2; CDR3 length: 14; clone size: NA